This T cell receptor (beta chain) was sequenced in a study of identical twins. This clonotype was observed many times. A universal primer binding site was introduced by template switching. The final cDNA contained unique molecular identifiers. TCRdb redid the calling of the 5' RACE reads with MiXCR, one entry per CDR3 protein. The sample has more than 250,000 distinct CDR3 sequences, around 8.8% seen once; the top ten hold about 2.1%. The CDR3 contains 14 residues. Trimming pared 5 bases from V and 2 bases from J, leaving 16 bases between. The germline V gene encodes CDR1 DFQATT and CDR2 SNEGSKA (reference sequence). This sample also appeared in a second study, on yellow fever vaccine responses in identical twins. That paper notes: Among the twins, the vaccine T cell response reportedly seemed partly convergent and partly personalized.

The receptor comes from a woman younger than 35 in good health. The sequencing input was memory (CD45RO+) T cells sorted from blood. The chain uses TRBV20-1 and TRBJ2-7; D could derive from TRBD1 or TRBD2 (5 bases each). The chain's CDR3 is CSACAGTEPYEQYF. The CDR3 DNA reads TGCAGTGCTTGTGCCGGGACGGAGCCCTACGAGCAGTACTTC.